These T cell receptor beta chains were read from a single sample in a study of blood T cell repertoires in COVID-19. Generated by immunoSEQ multiplex PCR, the TCRdb table keeps only in-frame clones and is missing some. Of about 64,000 clones in the sample, more than 75% are singletons; the top ten hold more than 2.5%. The sequenced sample was peripheral blood. The origin of the receptors is a man aged 45-65 years with active COVID-19. Both conserved end residues are part of each CDR3. D genes are given only for firm matches. For some rows the clone size is stated as once, few or many, or as a class when expanded; others skip it.

TGTGCCAGTAGTAGGGAAGGACCTGGTCTAGCTGACACCGGGGAGCTGTTTTTT	CASSREGPGLADTGELFF	TRBV19	TRBJ2-2	-	-
TGTGCCAGCAGTACGGGGACTAGCGTGGAGACCCAGTACTTC	CASSTGTSVETQYF	TRBV6-2/TRBV6-3	TRBJ2-5	-	TRBD2
TGTGCCAGCAGCTTAAGAACAGACGAGACCCAGTACTTC	CASSLRTDETQYF	TRBV7-3	TRBJ2-5	-	-
TGTGCCAGCAGTCCCAGATACAATGAGCAGTTCTTC	CASSPRYNEQFF	TRBV12-3/TRBV12-4	TRBJ2-1	-	-
TGTGCCAGCAGTTCACAGGGGGCTGGAAACACCATATATTTT	CASSSQGAGNTIYF	TRBV27	TRBJ1-3	-	TRBD1
TGTGCCAGCAGCTTAACGGACTCTTACAATGAGCAGTTCTTC	CASSLTDSYNEQFF	TRBV7-3	TRBJ2-1	-	-
TGTGCCAGCTCACCGGAGGAATTGGGCAATCAGCCCCAGCATTTT	CASSPEELGNQPQHF	TRBV18	TRBJ1-5	-	-
TGTGCCAGCAGCGTTACCGGGACAGGGAGAAGCTATGGCTACACCTTC	CASSVTGTGRSYGYTF	TRBV11-2	TRBJ1-2	-	TRBD1
TGTGCCAGCAGTTTAGACAGGGGGAGCACAGATACGCAGTATTTT	CASSLDRGSTDTQYF	TRBV6-5	TRBJ2-3	-	TRBD1
TGTGCCAGCAGCTTGGGGGGGGAAATGAACACTGAAGCTTTCTTT	CASSLGGEMNTEAFF	TRBV5-4	TRBJ1-1	-	-
TGTGCCAGCAGCCAAGTGGGGACAGGGTGGGATTCACCCCTCCACTTT	CASSQVGTGWDSPLHF	TRBV9	TRBJ1-6	-	TRBD1
TGTGCCAGCATCCTTATTATGAACACTGAAGCTTTCTTT	CASILIMNTEAFF	TRBV7-2	TRBJ1-1	-	-
TGTGCCAGCAGCCAAGAACTCGGGTACGTCGAGCAGTACTTC	CASSQELGYVEQYF	TRBV3-1/TRBV3-2	TRBJ2-7	-	-
TGTGCCAGCAGAGTCGCTGCAGCCTACGAGCAGTACTTC	CASRVAAAYEQYF	TRBV12-3/TRBV12-4	TRBJ2-7	-	-
TGTGCCAGAAGCTTGAATTCGGCAGGGAGTAGCGGGGCCTTCACAGATACGCAGTATTTT	CARSLNSAGSSGAFTDTQYF	TRBV5-3	TRBJ2-3	-	TRBD2
TGTGCAAGTCGCTTAGTGACGCTTTTGAAGGGACTAGGGGACAATGAGCAGTTCTTC	CASRLVTLLKGLGDNEQFF	TRBV12-2	TRBJ2-1	-	-
TGCGCCAGCAGCTTATCAGGGGGTGTGAATTCACCCCTCCACTTT	CASSLSGGVNSPLHF	TRBV5-1	TRBJ1-6	-	TRBD1
TGTGCCAGCAGCCTACGACAGGGGACGCAGTATTTT	CASSLRQGTQYF	TRBV7-2	TRBJ2-3	-	TRBD1
TGTGCCAGCGGACCCGGGACAGGGGAAGAGACCCAGTACTTC	CASGPGTGEETQYF	TRBV2	TRBJ2-5	-	TRBD1
TGTGCCAGCAGGGCAGGGACATCCGAGAGCTCCTACGAGCAGTACTTC	CASRAGTSESSYEQYF	TRBV2	TRBJ2-7	-	-
TGTGCCAGCAGCCAAGATGGGAGGGAGACCCAGTACTTC	CASSQDGRETQYF	TRBV4-2	TRBJ2-5	-	-
TGTGCCAGCGGAACACTAGCGGGGGCGATCCAGTACTTC	CASGTLAGAIQYF	TRBV28	TRBJ2-5	-	TRBD2
TGTGCCAGTAGTTACTCCGGGACAGGGACCTACGAGCAGTACTTC	CASSYSGTGTYEQYF	TRBV19	TRBJ2-7	-	TRBD1
TGTGCCATCAGGGCCGGGACAGAGAACTATGGCTACACCTTC	CAIRAGTENYGYTF	TRBV10-3	TRBJ1-2	-	TRBD1
TGTGCCAGCAGTGAAGCCTTCCTGGGACAGGGTCTTAATGAAAAACTGTTTTTT	CASSEAFLGQGLNEKLFF	TRBV6-1	TRBJ1-4	-	TRBD1
TGTGCCAGCAGCTTGGCTCCAGACCAGGGTACGCAGTATTTT	CASSLAPDQGTQYF	TRBV5-4	TRBJ2-3	-	-
TGTGCCAGCAGCCCCGATGGCGGGGGTGGAAAGACCCAGTACTTC	CASSPDGGGGKTQYF	TRBV7-3	TRBJ2-5	-	TRBD2
TGTGCCAGCAGCGTAGCCGGAGGGGGCAATCAGCCCCAGCATTTT	CASSVAGGGNQPQHF	TRBV9	TRBJ1-5	-	-
TGTGCCATCGGCGGGACCCTAGGGAACGAGCAGTACTTC	CAIGGTLGNEQYF	TRBV10-3	TRBJ2-7	-	-
TGTGCCACGTCGTCCCACTTTCAGGGAGGGACTAGCGGGAGCATCGGGACCCAGTACTTC	CATSSHFQGGTSGSIGTQYF	TRBV24-1	TRBJ2-5	-	TRBD2
TGTGCCAGCAGTCGGCGGGGGGGCCGCGGCACCGGGGAGCTGTTTTTT	CASSRRGGRGTGELFF	TRBV2	TRBJ2-2	-	TRBD2
TGTGCCAGCAGCCCCGGGCTAGCGGAGATCACAGATACGCAGTATTTT	CASSPGLAEITDTQYF	TRBV5-4	TRBJ2-3	-	TRBD2
TGTGCCAGCAGCGAGACTAGCGGAGGGGAGACCCAGTACTTC	CASSETSGGETQYF	TRBV7-7	TRBJ2-5	-	TRBD2
TGTGCCAGCAGTTACTCGGGGACAGGGGCTCAGCCCCAGCATTTT	CASSYSGTGAQPQHF	TRBV6-5	TRBJ1-5	-	TRBD1
TGTGCCAGCAGCTTAGACAGGGGGTGGGATCAGCCCCAGCATTTT	CASSLDRGWDQPQHF	TRBV7-2	TRBJ1-5	once	TRBD1
TGCGCCAGCAGCCACACAGGGAGCACCGGGGAGCTGTTTTTT	CASSHTGSTGELFF	TRBV4-3	TRBJ2-2	-	-
TGTGCCAGCAGCTTAGTGGGGGGGGGCCACCAAGAGACCCAGTACTTC	CASSLVGGGHQETQYF	TRBV7-8	TRBJ2-5	-	-
TGCGCCAGCAGCTTGACTAACGCGAACACCGGGGAGCTGTTTTTT	CASSLTNANTGELFF	TRBV5-1	TRBJ2-2	-	-
TGTGCCAGCGGCAAGGCGGGACAGGGGAAAAACATTCAGTACTTC	CASGKAGQGKNIQYF	TRBV5-4	TRBJ2-4	-	TRBD1
TGTGCCAGCAGTTACAGGAGAGACACCGGGGAGCTGTTTTTT	CASSYRRDTGELFF	TRBV6-6	TRBJ2-2	few	-